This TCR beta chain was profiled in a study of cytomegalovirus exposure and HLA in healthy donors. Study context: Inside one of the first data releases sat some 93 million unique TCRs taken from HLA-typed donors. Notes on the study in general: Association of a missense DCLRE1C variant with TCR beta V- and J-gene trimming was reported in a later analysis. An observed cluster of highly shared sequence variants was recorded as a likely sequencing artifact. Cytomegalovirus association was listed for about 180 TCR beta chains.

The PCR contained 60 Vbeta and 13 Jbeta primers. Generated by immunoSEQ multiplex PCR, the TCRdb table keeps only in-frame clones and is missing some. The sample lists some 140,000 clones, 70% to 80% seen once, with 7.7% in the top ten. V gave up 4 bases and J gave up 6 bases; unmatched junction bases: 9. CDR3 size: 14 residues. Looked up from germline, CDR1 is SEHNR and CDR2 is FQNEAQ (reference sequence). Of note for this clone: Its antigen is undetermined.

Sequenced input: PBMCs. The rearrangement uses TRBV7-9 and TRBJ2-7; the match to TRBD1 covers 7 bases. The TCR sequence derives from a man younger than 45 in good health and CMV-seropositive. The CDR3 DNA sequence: TGTGCCAGCAGCTCAAGGGGACAGACTGGCGAGCAGTACTTC. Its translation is CASSSRGQTGEQYF.